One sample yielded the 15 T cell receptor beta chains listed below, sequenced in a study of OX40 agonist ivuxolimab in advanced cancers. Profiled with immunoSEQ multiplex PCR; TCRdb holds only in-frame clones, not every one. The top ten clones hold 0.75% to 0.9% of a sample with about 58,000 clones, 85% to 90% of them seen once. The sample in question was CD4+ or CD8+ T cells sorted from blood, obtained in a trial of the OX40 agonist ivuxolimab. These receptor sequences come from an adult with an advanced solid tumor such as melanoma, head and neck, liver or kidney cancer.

As DNA, the CDR3 is TGCAGTGTTAGCTTTTCCGAGACCCAGTACTTC. It codes for CSVSFSETQYF. This chain joins TRBV20-1 and TRBJ2-5; D remains unclear. Per germline, CDR1 DFQATT and CDR2 SNEGSKA (reference sequence). V lost 7 bases to trimming and J lost 5 bases, with 11 bases between them. The CDR3 consists of 11 residues.

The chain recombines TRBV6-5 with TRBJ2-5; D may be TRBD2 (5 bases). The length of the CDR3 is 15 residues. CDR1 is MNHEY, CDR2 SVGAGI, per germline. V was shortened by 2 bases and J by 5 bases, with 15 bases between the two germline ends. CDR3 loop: CASSYQARVMETQYF. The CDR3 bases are TGTGCCAGCAGTTACCAAGCGCGGGTCATGGAGACCCAGTACTTC.

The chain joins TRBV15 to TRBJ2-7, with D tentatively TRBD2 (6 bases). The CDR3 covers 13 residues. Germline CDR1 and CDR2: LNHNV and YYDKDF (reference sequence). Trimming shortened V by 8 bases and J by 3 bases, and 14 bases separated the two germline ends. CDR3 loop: CATRGSRHYEQYF. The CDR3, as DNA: TGTGCCACCCGGGGGTCACGGCACTACGAGCAGTACTTC.

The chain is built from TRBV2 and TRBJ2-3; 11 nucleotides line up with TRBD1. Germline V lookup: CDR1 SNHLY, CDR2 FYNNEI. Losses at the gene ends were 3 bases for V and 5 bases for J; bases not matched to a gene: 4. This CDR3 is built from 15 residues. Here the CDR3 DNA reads TGTGCCAGCAGTGACGGGACAGGGGGAGGAGATACGCAGTATTTT. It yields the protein CASSDGTGGGDTQYF.

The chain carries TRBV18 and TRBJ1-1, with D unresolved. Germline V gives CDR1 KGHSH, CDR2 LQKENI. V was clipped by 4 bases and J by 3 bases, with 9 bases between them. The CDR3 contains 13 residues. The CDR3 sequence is CASSQGWDTEAFF. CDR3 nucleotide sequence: TGTGCCAGCTCACAGGGATGGGACACTGAAGCTTTCTTT.

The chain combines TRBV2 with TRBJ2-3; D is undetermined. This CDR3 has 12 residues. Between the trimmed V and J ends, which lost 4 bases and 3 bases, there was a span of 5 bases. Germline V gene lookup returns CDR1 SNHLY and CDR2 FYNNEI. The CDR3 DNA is TGTGCCAGCAGTGTTAGTACAGATACGCAGTATTTT. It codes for CASSVSTDTQYF. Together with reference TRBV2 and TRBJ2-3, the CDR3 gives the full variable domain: EPEVTQTPSHQVTQMGQEVILRCVPISNHLYFYWYRQILGQKVEFLVSFYNNEISEKSEIFDDQFSVERPDGSNFTLKIRSTKLEDSAMYFCASSVSTDTQYFGPGTRLTVL.

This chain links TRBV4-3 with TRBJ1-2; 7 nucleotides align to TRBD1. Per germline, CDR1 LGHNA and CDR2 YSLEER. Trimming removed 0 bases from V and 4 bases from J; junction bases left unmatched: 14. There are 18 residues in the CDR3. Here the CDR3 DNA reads TGCGCCAGCAGCCAAGACCCCCCCTCAATACAGGGGAGCTATGGCTACACCTTC. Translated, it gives CASSQDPPSIQGSYGYTF.

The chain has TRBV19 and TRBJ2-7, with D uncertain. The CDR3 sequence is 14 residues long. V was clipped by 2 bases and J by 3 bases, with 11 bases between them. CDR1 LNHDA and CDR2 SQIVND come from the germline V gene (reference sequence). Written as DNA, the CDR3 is TGTGCCAGTAGTATAAACTCACAAGACTACGAGCAGTACTTC. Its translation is CASSINSQDYEQYF.

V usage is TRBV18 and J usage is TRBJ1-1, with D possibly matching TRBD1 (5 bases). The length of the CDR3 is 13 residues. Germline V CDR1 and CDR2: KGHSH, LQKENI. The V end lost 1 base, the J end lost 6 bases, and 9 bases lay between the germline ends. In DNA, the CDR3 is TGTGCCAGCTCACCACACGGAGGGGCTGAAGCTTTCTTT. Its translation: CASSPHGGAEAFF. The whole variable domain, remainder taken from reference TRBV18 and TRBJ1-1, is NAGVMQNPRHLVRRRGQEARLRCSPMKGHSHVYWYRQLPEEGLKFMVYLQKENIIDESGMPKERFSAEFPKEGPSILRIQQVVRGDSAAYFCASSPHGGAEAFFGQGTRLTVV.

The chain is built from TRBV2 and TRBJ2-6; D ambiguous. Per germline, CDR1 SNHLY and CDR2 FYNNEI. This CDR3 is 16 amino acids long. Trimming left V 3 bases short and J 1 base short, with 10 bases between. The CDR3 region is CASSEYGLSGANVLTF. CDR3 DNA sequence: TGTGCCAGCAGTGAGTATGGGCTATCTGGGGCCAACGTCCTGACTTTC.

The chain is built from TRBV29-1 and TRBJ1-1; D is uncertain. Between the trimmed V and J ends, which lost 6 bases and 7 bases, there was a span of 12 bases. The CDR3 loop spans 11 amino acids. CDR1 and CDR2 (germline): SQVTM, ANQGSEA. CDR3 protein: CSVADQREAFF. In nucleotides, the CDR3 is TGCAGCGTCGCCGACCAACGTGAAGCTTTCTTT.

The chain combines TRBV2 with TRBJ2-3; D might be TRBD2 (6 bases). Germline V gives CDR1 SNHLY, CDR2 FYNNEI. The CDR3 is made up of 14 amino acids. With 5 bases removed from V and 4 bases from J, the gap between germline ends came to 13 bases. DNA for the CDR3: TGTGCCAGCAGTCGAGCCGGAGGGGCAGATACGCAGTATTTT. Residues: CASSRAGGADTQYF.

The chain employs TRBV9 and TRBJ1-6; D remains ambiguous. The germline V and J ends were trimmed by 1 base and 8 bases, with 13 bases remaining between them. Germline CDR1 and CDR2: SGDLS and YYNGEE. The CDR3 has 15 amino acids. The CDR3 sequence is CASSVFWTEDSPLHF. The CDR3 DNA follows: TGTGCCAGCAGCGTATTTTGGACGGAGGATTCACCCCTCCACTTT. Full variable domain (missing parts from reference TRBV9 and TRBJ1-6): DSGVTQTPKHLITATGQRVTLRCSPRSGDLSVYWYQQSLDQGLQFLIQYYNGEERAKGNILERFSAQQFPDLHSELNLSSLELGDSALYFCASSVFWTEDSPLHFGNGTRLTVT.

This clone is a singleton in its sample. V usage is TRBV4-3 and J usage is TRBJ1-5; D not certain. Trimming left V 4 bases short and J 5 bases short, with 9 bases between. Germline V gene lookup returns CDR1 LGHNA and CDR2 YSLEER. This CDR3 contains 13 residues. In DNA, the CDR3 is TGCGCCAGCAGCCCCCAAGAGGATCAGCCCCAGCATTTT. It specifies CASSPQEDQPQHF.

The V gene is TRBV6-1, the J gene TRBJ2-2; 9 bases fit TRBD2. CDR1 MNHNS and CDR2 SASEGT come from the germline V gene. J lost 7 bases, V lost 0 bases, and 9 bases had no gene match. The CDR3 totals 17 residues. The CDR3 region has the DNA TGTGCCAGCAGTGAAGCCGGGGTAGCGGGAGCTGGCGGGGAGCTGTTTTTT. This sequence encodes CASSEAGVAGAGGELFF.